Given below is one T cell receptor (beta chain) in context. The data are from a study of cytomegalovirus exposure and HLA in healthy donors. The table came from immunoSEQ multiplex PCR; TCRdb's copy has only in-frame clones and leaves some out. The data contain approximately 90,000 clones, approximately 95% of them singletons. The CDR3 totals 15 residues. Germline loops: CDR1 SGDLS, CDR2 YYNGEE. The V gene lost 0 bases and the J gene lost 0 bases, with 6 bases spanning the gap. Sequencing was performed on PBMCs. V gene TRBV9 combines with J gene TRBJ2-2; D is undetermined. The TCR was taken from a woman in her twenties or thirties in good health and CMV-seropositive. CDR3 sequence reads: CASSVGHTNTGELFF. The CDR3 nucleotides read TGTGCCAGCAGCGTAGGGCATACGAACACCGGGGAGCTGTTTTTT.